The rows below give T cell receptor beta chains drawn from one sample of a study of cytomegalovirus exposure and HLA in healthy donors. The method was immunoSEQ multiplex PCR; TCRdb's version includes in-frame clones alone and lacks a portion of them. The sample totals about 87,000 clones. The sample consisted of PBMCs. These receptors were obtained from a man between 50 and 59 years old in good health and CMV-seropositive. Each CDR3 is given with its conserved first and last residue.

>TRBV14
CASSLASDTQYF
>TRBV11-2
CASSGGQGYEQYF
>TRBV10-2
CATSNPSVLTDTQYF
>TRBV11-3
CASSFGRDTEAFF
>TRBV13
CASSATGIMTEAFF
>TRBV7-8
CASSLRLLTGVPYLTYGYTF
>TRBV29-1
CSVEDQGQVYGYTF
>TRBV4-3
CASSLQAPSWEKLFF
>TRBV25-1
CASSGWTEGGDTQYF
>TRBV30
CAWGDSFNSPLHF
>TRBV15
CATSRDAPYSGSHEQFF
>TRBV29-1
CSAPATQGWGEAFF
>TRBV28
CASSGYNEQFF
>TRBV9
CASSVAGTVHAEAFF
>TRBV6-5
CASTGQFLNQPQHF
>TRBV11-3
CASSSEGTSGNNEQFF
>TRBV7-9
CASSFDRFNEKLFF
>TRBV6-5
CASSGTLEAFF
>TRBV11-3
CASSFSGGGTEAFF
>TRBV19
CASSTTLGRDLPMNTEAFF
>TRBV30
CAWRERGGSYNEQFF
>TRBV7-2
CASSRGHVMNTEAFF
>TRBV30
CAWWPPYGSGRTNEQFF
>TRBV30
CAGGQGAAGELFF
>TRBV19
CASSMAGLAATDTQYF
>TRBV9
CASSPSGASGTEAFF
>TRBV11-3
CASSLEAGGGTGELFF
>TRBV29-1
CSVVLVYQETQYF
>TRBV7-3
CASSPGQGQQYF
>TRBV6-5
CASSYRLAGVKTQYF
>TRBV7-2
CASSSKRTGEGGYTF
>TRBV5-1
CASTSGLADFTDTQYF
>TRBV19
CASPPGGGPPTGELFF
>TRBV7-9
CASSWGRGANGELFF
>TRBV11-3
CASKGPSETQYF
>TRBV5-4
CASSLRLAGMADTQYF
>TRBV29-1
CSGWTGAENQPQHF
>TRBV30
CAWSGQGGDGYTF
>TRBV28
CASSLGRFYGYTF
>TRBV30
CGLAGGWGETQYF
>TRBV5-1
CASSPTSGFKGDTQYF
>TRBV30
CAWSGASYNEQFF
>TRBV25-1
CASRPGQYLANEKLFF
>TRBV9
CASSQIPGQGAEKLFF